The source of this TCR beta chain is a study of blood T cell repertoires in COVID-19. The table lists this clone with a count of one. The sample contains more than one DNA sequence encoding this CDR3. Germline V CDR1 and CDR2: SGHRS, YFSETQ. V was cut by 0 bases and J by 6 bases, with 6 bases left in between. The CDR3 extends over 13 amino acids. Clones were read by immunoSEQ multiplex PCR, and TCRdb kept only the in-frame ones, dropping some. The top ten hold 8% of the sample, which has some 83,000 clones, around 90% seen once. The sequence derives from an elderly man with active or convalescent COVID-19. Source material: peripheral blood. The genes are TRBV5-1 and TRBJ2-2; TRBD1 is a possible D gene (5 bases). The CDR3 DNA reads as TGCGCCAGCAGCTTGGAAGGGGCCGGGGAGCTGTTTTTT. Encoded protein: CASSLEGAGELFF.